These 19 T cell receptor beta chains were sequenced from one sample in a study of Graves' ophthalmopathy and Graves' hyperthyroidism (dated by TCRdb to 2016 to 2019). Instrument used: Illumina HiSeq 2000. For repertoire sequencing, the TCR beta CDR3 regions were amplified from RNA transcripts. A first-round RT-PCR used HTBI primers with the Qiagen OneStep RT-PCR kit, followed by a second-round multiplex PCR, size selection and purification. The public reads were reprocessed in TCRdb via fastp at Q25 and MiXCR, keeping in-frame beta chains. CDR3 protein duplicates are merged, each entry listing the most common genes and DNA. The sample table holds approximately 700,000 distinct CDR3 sequences, of which roughly 40% were seen once. The ten biggest clones cover approximately 43% of the sample. Sequenced sample: peripheral blood. The receptors come from an adult man with Graves' ophthalmopathy.

Points on this clonotype: A read error may produce the germline difference seen at one junction end. DNA of the CDR3: TGTGCCAGCAGTGGAGGCCAGGTCAATCAGCCCCAGCATTTT. It yields the protein CASSGGQVNQPQHF. This rearrangement joins TRBV24-1 to TRBJ1-5; D unclear. The germline gives CDR1 KGHDR, CDR2 SFDVKD. There are 14 residues in the CDR3.

The gene calls are TRBV29-1 and TRBJ2-7; TRBD1 matches at 8 bases. The junction had 8 bases not matched to a gene; V was cut back by 3 bases and J by 1 base. This CDR3 contains 15 residues. CDR1 and CDR2 from the germline V gene are SQVTM and ANQGSEA. The DNA for the CDR3 is TGCAGCGTTGATAGACCGGGACAGGAGTCCTACGAGCAGTACTTC. This codes for CSVDRPGQESYEQYF.

A word on this clonotype: Possible read error: a much larger clone is one base away. The missing conserved phenylalanine or tryptophan at the end of this CDR3 makes a read error likely. V usage is TRBV15 and J usage is TRBJ1-1; 8 bases are shared with TRBD1. V lost 0 bases, J lost 5 bases, and 5 bases stayed unmatched. Per germline, CDR1 LNHNV and CDR2 YYDKDF (reference sequence). This CDR3 has 15 amino acids. CDR3 nucleotides: TGTGCCACCAGCAGAGATCTCCACAGGGGGACTGAAGCTTTCCTT. Amino acids: CATSRDLHRGTEAFL.

J is TRBJ1-3 and V is TRBV7-2, with D maybe TRBD1 (6 bases). This CDR3 region has 18 residues. V lost 3 bases and J 4 bases, leaving 22 bases between the germline ends. In germline, CDR1 is SGHTA, CDR2 FQGNSA. DNA of the CDR3: TGTGCCAGCAGCTTTCGGCTCGTCCCCGGGGGCTTCGGAAACACCATATATTTT. Its protein is CASSFRLVPGGFGNTIYF.

The table lists this clonotype with many counts. The genes are TRBV7-2 and TRBJ2-7; D not certain. This CDR3 spans 12 amino acids. CDR1 SGHTA and CDR2 FQGNSA come from the germline V gene. V lost 5 bases and J lost 3, with 8 bases in between. The CDR3 DNA follows: TGTGCCAGCAGCGCGCTCCACTACGAGCAGTACTTC. Its protein product is CASSALHYEQYF.

This rearrangement joins TRBV29-1 to TRBJ2-5; TRBD2 aligns across 7 bases. Trimming at V came to 4 bases and at J to 1 base, leaving 3 bases not matched to a gene. Germline V lookup: CDR1 SQVTM, CDR2 ANQGSEA. The CDR3 has 13 amino acids. The CDR3 loop reads CSVGSGTQETQYF. DNA of the CDR3: TGCAGCGTTGGCAGCGGGACCCAAGAGACCCAGTACTTC.

The V gene is TRBV2, the J gene TRBJ2-7; TRBD1 is a possible D gene (7 bases). The V end was cut by 7 bases, the J end by 0 bases, with 16 bases between. The germline CDR1 and CDR2 sequences are SNHLY and FYNNEI. CDR3 size: 15 residues. The chain's CDR3 is CASTPGGIGSYEQYF. The CDR3 region has the DNA TGTGCCAGCACCCCAGGGGGGATTGGCTCCTACGAGCAGTACTTC.

This clonotype was counted many times. The rearrangement uses TRBV15 and TRBJ1-5; tentative D call: TRBD1 (5 bases). CDR1 is LNHNV, CDR2 YYDKDF, per germline (reference sequence). Trimming left V 9 bases short and J 1 base short, with 16 bases between. The CDR3 is 15 residues long. The CDR3 loop reads CATEAGESSNQPQHF. The CDR3 nucleotides are TGTGCCACGGAAGCGGGGGAGAGCAGCAATCAGCCCCAGCATTTT.

Points on this clonotype: At one end, the junction sequence differs from germline, possibly due to a read error. The chain links TRBV10-3 to TRBJ1-5, with 9 bases that match TRBD1. The CDR3 is 15 residues long. The germline CDR1 and CDR2 sequences are ENHRY and SYGVKD. The CDR3 nucleotides are TGTGCCAGCAGTGCGGCGGGACAGGGTGGTCAGCCCCAGCATTTT. Protein sequence: CASSAAGQGGQPQHF.

The count of this clonotype is one. One end of the junction varies from germline; a read error may be responsible. The chain employs TRBV10-3 and TRBJ1-1; possible D gene TRBD1, 6 bases. There are 13 residues in the CDR3. Germline loops: CDR1 ENHRY, CDR2 SYGVKD. The CDR3 nucleotides read TGTGCCAGCAGTTACTTAGGGGGAAATGAAGCTTTCTTT. The encoded protein is CASSYLGGNEAFF.

In this sample, this clonotype turned up many times. The V gene is TRBV15, the J gene TRBJ1-6; maybe TRBD1 (5 bases). Germline values: CDR1 LNHNV, CDR2 YYDKDF (reference sequence). Trimming took off 0 bases at V and 7 bases at J, with 10 bases between the two ends. The CDR3 contains 15 residues. The DNA of the CDR3 is TGTGCCACCAGCAGAGATCCAGGGCACAATTCACCCCTCCACTTT. It codes for CATSRDPGHNSPLHF.

V usage is TRBV29-1 and J usage is TRBJ1-1, with D maybe TRBD1 (6 bases). The V gene lost 6 bases and the J gene lost 1 base, with 12 bases spanning the gap. The CDR3 totals 13 residues. The germline V gene has CDR1 SQVTM and CDR2 ANQGSEA. Here the CDR3 DNA reads TGCAGCGTCCAGGGGTTCGGGAACACTGAAGCTTTCTTT. It codes for CSVQGFGNTEAFF.

Ten or more counts support this clonotype. The V call is TRBV11-2, the J call TRBJ2-7; D uncertain. CDR1 SGHAT and CDR2 FQNNGV come from the germline V gene. The germline V and J ends were trimmed by 8 bases and 0 bases, with 8 bases remaining between them. This CDR3 is built from 12 residues. The CDR3 bases are TGTGCCAGCGGCCGGTACTCCTACGAGCAGTACTTC. It is translated as CASGRYSYEQYF.

The V call is TRBV11-1, the J call TRBJ2-7, with 7 bases aligning to TRBD1. Trimming removed 2 bases from V and 3 bases from J; junction bases left unmatched: 7. From germline, CDR1 is SGHAT and CDR2 FQDESV (reference sequence). The CDR3 runs 15 residues. The CDR3 sequence: CASSLLGQSDYEQYF. As DNA, the CDR3 is TGTGCCAGCAGCTTACTGGGACAGAGTGACTACGAGCAGTACTTC. Full variable domain (missing parts from reference TRBV11-1 and TRBJ2-7): EAEVAQSPRYKITEKSQAVAFWCDPISGHATLYWYRQILGQGPELLVQFQDESVVDDSQLPKDRFSAERLKGVDSTLKIQPAELGDSAMYLCASSLLGQSDYEQYFGPGTRLTVT.

The chain has TRBV14 and TRBJ1-3; D gene unclear. The CDR3 covers 11 residues. The germline V gene encodes CDR1 SGHDN and CDR2 FVKESK. V was pared by 7 bases and J by 4 bases, with 5 bases between. CDR3 sequence reads: CASIGGNTIYF. The CDR3 bases are TGTGCCAGCATCGGGGGAAACACCATATATTTT.

A word on this clonotype: A single base separates this from a much larger clone, so it may be a read error. The chain links TRBV29-1 to TRBJ1-2, with 9 nucleotides matching TRBD1. The germline gives CDR1 SQVTM, CDR2 ANQGSEA. This CDR3 spans 13 amino acids. CDR3 in amino acids: CSVRDRETYGHTF. CDR3 nucleotides: TGCAGCGTTAGGGACAGGGAAACCTATGGCCACACCTTC.

This clonotype was detected many times. The chain uses TRBV7-2 and TRBJ2-7; 8 nucleotides agree with TRBD2. The CDR3 extends over 15 amino acids. V trimming: 3 bases; J trimming: 0 bases; junction bases outside the gene matches: 4. Germline CDR1 and CDR2: SGHTA and FQGNSA. The CDR3: CASSFTSGSSYEQYF. The CDR3 nucleotides read TGTGCCAGCAGCTTTACTAGCGGAAGCTCCTACGAGCAGTACTTC.

This clonotype was observed many times. The gene calls are TRBV7-9 and TRBJ2-5, with TRBD2 matching 7 bases. After removal of 5 bases from V and 13 bases from J, the junction contained 7 bases not matched to a gene. The CDR3 spans 11 residues. Germline CDR1 SEHNR, CDR2 FQNEAQ (reference sequence). Written as DNA, the CDR3 is TGTGCCAGCAGCGCAGGGACTACTTTGTACTTC. It specifies CASSAGTTLYF. The full variable domain, in which reference TRBV7-9 and TRBJ2-5 provide the parts outside the CDR3, is DTGVSQNPRHKITKRGQNVTFRCDPISEHNRLYWYRQTLGQGPEFLTYFQNEAQLEKSRLLSDRFSAERPKGSFSTLEIQRTEQGDSAMYLCASSAGTTLYFGPGTRLLVL.

J is TRBJ2-5 and V is TRBV2; a weak D match, TRBD1 (6 bases). The CDR3 has 17 residues. Germline CDR1 reads SNHLY; CDR2 reads FYNNEI. Trimming took 6 bases from V and 2 from J, leaving 22 bases between them. CDR3 sequence reads: CASSVVPNRARQETQYF. CDR3 in DNA: TGTGCCAGCAGCGTTGTCCCTAACAGGGCGAGGCAAGAGACCCAGTACTTC. Complete variable domain (other parts from reference TRBV2 and TRBJ2-5): EPEVTQTPSHQVTQMGQEVILRCVPISNHLYFYWYRQILGQKVEFLVSFYNNEISEKSEIFDDQFSVERPDGSNFTLKIRSTKLEDSAMYFCASSVVPNRARQETQYFGPGTRLLVL.